The clone carrying this T cell receptor (beta chain) was seen a handful of times. Both 60 Vbeta primers and 13 Jbeta primers went into the PCR. Profiling relied on immunoSEQ multiplex PCR, and the TCRdb table lists in-frame clones only, not all of them. Found here are around 150,000 clones, around four fifths of them singletons; the top ten hold roughly 1.2%. Germline V gene data show CDR1 as SNHLY and CDR2 as FYNNEI. V was cut by 2 bases and J by 1 base, with 10 bases left in between. The CDR3 is 15 amino acids. The data derive from a study of cytomegalovirus exposure and HLA in healthy donors. This TCR came from a woman aged 45-65 years in good health and CMV-seronegative. The sequencing sample was made of PBMCs. V and J are TRBV2 and TRBJ2-3, with D perhaps TRBD2 (7 bases). This CDR3 is CASSELGGGTDTQYF. The CDR3 DNA sequence: TGTGCCAGCAGTGAACTAGGGGGGGGCACAGATACGCAGTATTTT.